A selection of T cell receptor beta chains follows, all from one sample in a study of blood T cells in healthy people across ages. A single record per CDR3 protein comes from TCRdb applying MiXCR to the 5' RACE reads. This table holds some 670,000 distinct CDR3 sequences, around 50% found once. Specimen: blood. Receptors were obtained from a woman older than 75 in good health. CDR3s include the opening cysteine and the closing phenylalanine or tryptophan. A D gene is named only where the DNA matches it firmly.

D gene: -; V gene: TRBV29-1; J gene: TRBJ2-7; CDR3 protein: CSVESRSPYEQYF
D gene: -; V gene: TRBV14; J gene: TRBJ1-1; CDR3 protein: CASSQDLVVGEAFF
D gene: -; V gene: TRBV29-1; J gene: TRBJ2-7; CDR3 protein: CSVEDRVYEQYF
D gene: TRBD1; V gene: TRBV3-1; J gene: TRBJ2-1; CDR3 protein: CASTLGTGRKHEQFF
D gene: -; V gene: TRBV20-1; J gene: TRBJ2-2; CDR3 protein: CSALLGADTGELFF
D gene: TRBD1; V gene: TRBV10-3; J gene: TRBJ2-7; CDR3 protein: CAISESTGGYEQYF
D gene: -; V gene: TRBV5-6; J gene: TRBJ2-2; CDR3 protein: CAGSWGEGTDTGELFF
D gene: -; V gene: TRBV7-2; J gene: TRBJ2-4; CDR3 protein: CASSRTGYGGNIQYF
D gene: TRBD1; V gene: TRBV12-3/TRBV12-4; J gene: TRBJ2-3; CDR3 protein: CASSTSRQGSTDTQYF
D gene: -; V gene: TRBV5-5; J gene: TRBJ1-2; CDR3 protein: CASSLDSTYDYTF
D gene: TRBD1; V gene: TRBV6-5; J gene: TRBJ2-1; CDR3 protein: CASSNNPGQGNNEQFF
D gene: TRBD2; V gene: TRBV20-1; J gene: TRBJ2-1; CDR3 protein: CSARGLAGNNEQFF
D gene: -; V gene: TRBV6-2/TRBV6-3; J gene: TRBJ2-7; CDR3 protein: CASGVQNYEQYF
D gene: -; V gene: TRBV29-1; J gene: -; CDR3 protein: CSASDSPTYEQYF
D gene: -; V gene: TRBV7-7; J gene: TRBJ1-1; CDR3 protein: CAGSSDINTEAFF
D gene: -; V gene: TRBV2; J gene: TRBJ2-1; CDR3 protein: CASSEANRYNEQFF
D gene: -; V gene: TRBV9; J gene: -; CDR3 protein: CASSVDGGSYNEQYF
D gene: TRBD1; V gene: TRBV9; J gene: TRBJ1-1; CDR3 protein: CASSVGTGANTEAFF
D gene: -; V gene: TRBV29-1; J gene: TRBJ2-7; CDR3 protein: CSVVQGLSYEQYF
D gene: TRBD1; V gene: TRBV28; J gene: TRBJ1-2; CDR3 protein: CASLYLSGTGDYYGYTF
D gene: -; V gene: TRBV5-1; J gene: TRBJ1-2; CDR3 protein: CASRPDRLGYTF
D gene: TRBD1; V gene: TRBV6-5; J gene: TRBJ1-2; CDR3 protein: CASSPGQGRNYGYTF
D gene: TRBD1; V gene: TRBV2; J gene: TRBJ2-1; CDR3 protein: CASTSGQGVYNEQFF
D gene: -; V gene: TRBV6-5; J gene: TRBJ1-4; CDR3 protein: CASSFGQTTNEKLFF
D gene: TRBD2; V gene: TRBV4-1; J gene: TRBJ2-5; CDR3 protein: CASSLFPWTSGDQETQYF
D gene: -; V gene: TRBV27; J gene: TRBJ1-1; CDR3 protein: CASKVGQQNTEAFF
D gene: -; V gene: TRBV4-3; J gene: TRBJ2-2; CDR3 protein: CASSQDVGVESTGELFF
D gene: -; V gene: TRBV29-1; J gene: TRBJ1-2; CDR3 protein: CSALLSGLSNYGYTF
D gene: TRBD2; V gene: TRBV11-2; J gene: TRBJ2-1; CDR3 protein: CASSSRGTSSYNEQFF
D gene: -; V gene: TRBV25-1; J gene: TRBJ2-5; CDR3 protein: CASSDPLPAETQYF
D gene: TRBD2; V gene: TRBV20-1; J gene: TRBJ2-1; CDR3 protein: CSASNSGRDNEQFF
D gene: TRBD1; V gene: TRBV27; J gene: TRBJ2-4; CDR3 protein: CASSLYNRGSKNIQYF
D gene: TRBD1; V gene: TRBV6-5; J gene: TRBJ1-1; CDR3 protein: CTSRGQGGTEAFF
D gene: TRBD2; V gene: TRBV27; J gene: TRBJ2-1; CDR3 protein: CASRPSGIVNEQFF
D gene: TRBD2; V gene: TRBV12-3/TRBV12-4; J gene: TRBJ2-5; CDR3 protein: CASSTLAGLGETRYF